The rows below give T cell receptor beta chains drawn from one sample of a study of identical twins. A single record per CDR3 protein comes from TCRdb applying MiXCR to the 5' RACE reads. The data hold 450,000 or so distinct CDR3 sequences, with around 15% observed a single time. These data also featured in a second study, about yellow fever vaccine responses in identical twins.

Sequencing was performed on CD4+ T cells sorted from blood. These receptors all come from a woman aged 18-35 years in good health. Both conserved end residues are part of each CDR3. D genes are given only for firm matches. The size of a clone is reported for some rows only, either as once, few or many, or as a class for expanded clones.

16	many	TRBD2	TRBV7-2	TRBJ2-5	TGTGCCAGCAGCATTTTAGCGGGAGCTCCCCCAGAGACCCAGTACTTC	CASSILAGAPPETQYF
13	-	-	TRBV12-3/TRBV12-4	TRBJ1-5	TGTGCCAGCACCGCCTTCTGGGATCAGCCCCAGCATTTT	CASTAFWDQPQHF
17	-	-	TRBV10-3	TRBJ2-3	TGTGCCATCAGTCCCTACCTACAGGGTAATTCCGGAGATACGCAGTATTTT	CAISPYLQGNSGDTQYF
14	-	-	TRBV28	TRBJ2-2	TGTGCCAGCTGTGGATCTCTGAACACCGGGGAGCTGTTTTTT	CASCGSLNTGELFF
14	many	TRBD1	TRBV4-1	TRBJ1-1	TGCGCCAGCAGCCGCACAGGGGGGAGTCCTGAAGCTTTCTTT	CASSRTGGSPEAFF
13	few	-	TRBV11-2	TRBJ2-3	TGTGCCAGCAGATTAGACGGCACAGATACGCAGTATTTT	CASRLDGTDTQYF
13	-	-	TRBV10-3	TRBJ2-7	TGTGCCATCAACGCGGACGTGTCCTACGAGCAGTACTTC	CAINADVSYEQYF
17	few	TRBD2	TRBV6-5	TRBJ2-1	TGTGCCAGCAGTTACGGAATAGGACTAGCGGGGATCAATGAGCAGTTCTTC	CASSYGIGLAGINEQFF
15	few	TRBD1	TRBV7-9	TRBJ2-2	TGTGCCAGCAGTCGGACAGGGGGATTAACCGGGGAGCTGTTTTTT	CASSRTGGLTGELFF
12	-	TRBD1	TRBV5-1	TRBJ1-2	TGCGCCAGCAGCTGGGGACAGGGTGGCTACACCTTC	CASSWGQGGYTF
13	-	-	TRBV7-9	TRBJ1-5	TGTGCCAGCAGCTCGGTGGGTAATCAGCCCCAGCATTTT	CASSSVGNQPQHF
14	few	-	TRBV10-3	TRBJ2-7	TGTGCCATCAGGGAGTCCAAAACCTCCTACGAGCAGTACTTC	CAIRESKTSYEQYF
14	-	TRBD2	TRBV7-2	TRBJ2-7	TGTGCCAGCAGCTTGGGCGGGAGTCTCTACGAGCAGTACTTC	CASSLGGSLYEQYF
18	-	TRBD1	TRBV12-3/TRBV12-4	TRBJ2-6	TGTGCCTTCTGTCCGCAGGGACAGAGGCCCTCTGGGGCCAACGTCCTGACTTTC	CAFCPQGQRPSGANVLTF
14	few	-	TRBV14	TRBJ2-7	TGTGCCAGCAGCCAAGAGGTCTCCTACGAGCGGCAGTACTTC	CASSQEVSYERQYF
15	many	TRBD2	TRBV27	TRBJ2-7	TGTGCCAGCAGGTCAACTAGCGGGATAGTCTACGAGCAGTACTTC	CASRSTSGIVYEQYF
13	-	-	TRBV20-1	TRBJ1-1	TGCAGTGCTAGAGGCAGACCGAACACTGAAGCTTTCTTT	CSARGRPNTEAFF
13	many	-	TRBV28	TRBJ1-1	TGTGCCAGCAGCACACAGGGAAACACTGAAGCTTTCTTT	CASSTQGNTEAFF
15	-	-	TRBV12-3/TRBV12-4	TRBJ1-2	TGTGCCAGCAGTCCGAGGACAGTTTCTAACTATGGCTACACCTTC	CASSPRTVSNYGYTF
15	few	TRBD2	TRBV20-1	TRBJ2-3	TGCAGTGCTAGAGAAGCTAGCGGTTTCGGCGGTACGCAGTATTTT	CSAREASGFGGTQYF